This paragraph covers one T cell receptor beta chain sequence. A much larger clone is a single base away; this may be a read error. PBMCs came from roughly 10 ml of fresh peripheral blood. The data stem from a study of Graves' ophthalmopathy and Graves' hyperthyroidism. V trimming: 10 bases; J trimming: 7 bases; junction bases outside the gene matches: 3. Germline V gene lookup returns CDR1 MNHNS and CDR2 SASEGT. The CDR3 is 11 residues long. Amplification of TCR beta CDR3 regions used RNA transcripts. The first-round RT-PCR employed HTBI primers together with the Qiagen OneStep RT-PCR kit. A multiplex PCR was then performed as the second round. MiXCR was run by TCRdb on the multiplex PCR reads, yielding one entry per CDR3 protein. The sample includes hundreds of thousands of distinct CDR3 sequences, 21% seen only once; the top ten take around 3%.

The TCR was taken from a woman younger than 30 with stable Graves' hyperthyroidism. V usage is TRBV6-1 and J usage is TRBJ2-4; 8 nucleotides agree with TRBD1. Material: peripheral blood. CDR3 bases: TGTGCCACCTGGACAGGGAACATTCAGTACTTC. Translating gives CATWTGNIQYF.